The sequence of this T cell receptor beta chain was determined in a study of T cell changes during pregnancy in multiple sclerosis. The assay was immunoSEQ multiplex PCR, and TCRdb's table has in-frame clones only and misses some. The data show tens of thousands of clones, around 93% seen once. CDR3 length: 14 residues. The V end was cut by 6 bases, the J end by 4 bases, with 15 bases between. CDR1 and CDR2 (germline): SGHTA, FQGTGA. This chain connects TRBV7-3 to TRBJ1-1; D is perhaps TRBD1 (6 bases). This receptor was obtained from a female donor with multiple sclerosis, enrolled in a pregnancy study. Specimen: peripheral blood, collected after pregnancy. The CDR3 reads CASSNIGGATEAFF. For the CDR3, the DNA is TGTGCCAGCAGTAACATTGGGGGGGCCACTGAAGCTTTCTTT.